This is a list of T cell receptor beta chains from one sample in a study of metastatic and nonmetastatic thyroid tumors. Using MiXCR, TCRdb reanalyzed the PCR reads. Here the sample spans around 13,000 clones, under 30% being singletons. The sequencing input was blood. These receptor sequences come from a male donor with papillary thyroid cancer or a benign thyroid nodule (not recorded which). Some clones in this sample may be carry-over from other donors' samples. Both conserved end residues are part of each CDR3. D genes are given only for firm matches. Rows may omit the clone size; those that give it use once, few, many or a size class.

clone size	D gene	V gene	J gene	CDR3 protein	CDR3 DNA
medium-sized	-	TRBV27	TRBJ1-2	CASSLGENYGYTF	TGTGCCAGCAGTTTAGGGGAAAACTATGGCTACACCTTC
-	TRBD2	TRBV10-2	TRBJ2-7	CASSESSSGVPYEQYF	TGCGCCAGCAGTGAGTCGTCTAGCGGGGTCCCCTACGAGCAGTACTTC
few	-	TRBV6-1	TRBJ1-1	CASSVTITNTEAFF	TGTGCCAGCAGTGTCACGATCACGAACACTGAAGCTTTCTTT
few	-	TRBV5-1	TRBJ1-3	CASSLLARNSGNTIYF	TGCGCCAGCAGCTTGCTCGCCAGAAACTCTGGAAACACCATATATTTT
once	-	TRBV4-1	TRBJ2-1	CASSQDMGYEQFF	TGCGCCAGCAGCCAAGATATGGGTTATGAGCAGTTCTTC
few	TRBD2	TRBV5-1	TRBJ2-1	CASSWGPAGGRDEQFF	TGCGCCAGCAGCTGGGGGCCAGCGGGAGGGAGAGATGAGCAGTTCTTC
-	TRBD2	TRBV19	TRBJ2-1	CASSIDVGRLAGGPHEQFF	TGTGCCAGTAGTATAGATGTGGGGAGACTAGCGGGAGGGCCTCATGAGCAGTTCTTC
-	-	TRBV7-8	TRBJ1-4	CASSLGQVEKLFF	TGTGCCAGCAGCTTAGGACAGGTTGAAAAACTGTTTTTT
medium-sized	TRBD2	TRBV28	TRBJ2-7	CASSSKTSGGYEQYF	TGTGCCAGCAGTTCCAAGACTAGCGGAGGGTACGAGCAGTACTTC
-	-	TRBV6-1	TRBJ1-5	CASSEAWGYQPQHF	TGTGCCAGCAGTGAAGCCTGGGGATATCAGCCCCAGCATTTT
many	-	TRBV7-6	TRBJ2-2	CASSPRMTGELFF	TGTGCCAGCAGCCCACGAATGACCGGGGAGCTGTTTTTT
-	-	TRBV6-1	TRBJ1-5	CASSDTGARGNQPQHF	TGTGCCAGCAGTGATACCGGGGCCAGAGGCAATCAGCCCCAGCATTTT
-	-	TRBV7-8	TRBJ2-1	CASSAGSSGEQFF	TGTGCCAGCAGCGCGGGATCCTCGGGGGAGCAGTTCTTC
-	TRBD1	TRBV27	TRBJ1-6	CASSSRTGYHNSPLHF	TGTGCCAGCAGTTCAAGGACAGGGTACCATAATTCACCCCTCCACTTT
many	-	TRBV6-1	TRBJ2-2	CASRGGEDTGELFF	TGTGCCAGCAGGGGAGGAGAGGACACCGGGGAGCTGTTTTTT
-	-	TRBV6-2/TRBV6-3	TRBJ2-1	CASSYSTGGNEQFF	TGTGCCAGCAGTTACTCGACAGGTGGCAATGAGCAGTTCTTC
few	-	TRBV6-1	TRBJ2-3	CASSEIPRQRASTDTQYF	TGTGCCAGCAGTGAAATCCCTAGGCAGCGGGCTAGCACAGATACGCAGTATTTT
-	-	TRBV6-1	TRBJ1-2	CASRGRRLGYTF	TGTGCCAGCAGGGGACGCCGATTAGGCTACACCTTC
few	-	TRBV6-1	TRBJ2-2	CASAGRKKNTGELFF	TGTGCCAGCGCAGGGCGGAAGAAGAACACAGGGGAGCTGTTTTTT
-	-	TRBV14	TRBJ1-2	CASSARGLQGWYGYTF	TGTGCCAGCAGCGCCAGGGGCCTTCAGGGGTGGTATGGCTACACCTTC
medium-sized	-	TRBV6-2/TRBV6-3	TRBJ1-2	CASSDSPGHYGYTF	TGTGCCAGCAGTGACTCACCGGGGCACTATGGCTACACCTTC
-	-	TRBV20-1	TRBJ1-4	CSARPSGKRGEGEKLFF	TGCAGTGCTAGACCGTCAGGGAAGAGGGGGGAAGGTGAAAAACTGTTTTTT
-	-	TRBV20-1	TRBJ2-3	CSARDTETTGDTQYF	TGCAGTGCTAGAGATACCGAGACCACCGGCGATACGCAGTATTTT
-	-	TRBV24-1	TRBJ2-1	CATSDFEAGSYNEQFF	TGTGCCACCAGTGATTTTGAGGCAGGCTCCTACAATGAGCAGTTCTTC
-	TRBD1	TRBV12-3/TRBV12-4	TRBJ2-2	CASSQTGAGELFF	TGTGCCAGCAGCCAAACAGGGGCCGGGGAGCTGTTTTTT
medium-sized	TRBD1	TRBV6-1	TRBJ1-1	CASSNPGQGGGEAFF	TGTGCCAGCAGCAACCCGGGACAGGGTGGGGGTGAAGCTTTCTTT
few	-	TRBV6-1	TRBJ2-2	CASGRGTGELFF	TGTGCCAGCGGTAGGGGAACCGGGGAGCTGTTTTTT
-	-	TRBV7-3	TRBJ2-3	CASSGGSSTDTQYF	TGTGCCAGCTCCGGGGGTTCTAGCACAGATACGCAGTATTTT
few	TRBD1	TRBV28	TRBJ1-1	CASSSTDRGFGEAFF	TGTGCCAGCAGCTCTACCGACAGGGGATTTGGTGAAGCTTTCTTT
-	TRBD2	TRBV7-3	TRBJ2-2	CASMRTGGTGELFF	TGTGCCAGCATGCGGACGGGGGGCACCGGGGAGCTGTTTTTT
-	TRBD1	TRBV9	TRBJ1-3	CASSVGQGAPISGNTIYF	TGTGCCAGCAGCGTAGGGCAGGGGGCACCCATCTCTGGAAACACCATATATTTT
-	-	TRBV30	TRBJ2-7	CAWSSDIRSYEQYF	TGTGCCTGGAGCTCTGACATTCGCTCCTACGAGCAGTACTTC
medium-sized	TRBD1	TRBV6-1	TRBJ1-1	CASSKLKTGPLVAFF	TGTGCCAGCAGTAAACTAAAGACAGGGCCCCTCGTAGCTTTCTTT
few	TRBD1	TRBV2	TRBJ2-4	CASSVGQGKNIQYF	TGTGCCAGCAGTGTAGGACAGGGAAAAAACATTCAGTACTTC
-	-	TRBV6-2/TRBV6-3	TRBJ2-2	CAISYGDTGELFF	TGTGCCATCAGTTACGGTGACACCGGGGAGCTGTTTTTT
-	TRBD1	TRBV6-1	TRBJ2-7	CATSRGRGYEQYF	TGTGCCACCAGTAGGGGGCGAGGCTACGAGCAGTACTTC
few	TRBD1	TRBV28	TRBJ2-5	CASSLPSGQLGREQYF	TGTGCCAGCAGTTTACCGTCGGGACAGCTAGGTAGAGAGCAGTACTTC
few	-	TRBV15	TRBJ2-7	CATSEGGEQYF	TGTGCCACCTCAGAGGGGGGCGAGCAGTACTTC
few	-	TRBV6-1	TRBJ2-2	CASSYGADTGELFF	TGTGCCAGCAGCTACGGGGCGGACACCGGGGAGCTGTTTTTT
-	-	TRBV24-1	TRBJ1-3	CATSLDGNTIYF	TGTGCCACCAGTTTAGACGGGAACACCATATATTTT
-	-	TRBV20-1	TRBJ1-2	CSARPQDNYGYTF	TGCAGTGCTAGGCCCCAGGATAACTATGGCTACACCTTC
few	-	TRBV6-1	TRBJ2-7	CASSEPGYEQYF	TGTGCCAGCAGTGAACCGGGCTACGAGCAGTACTTC
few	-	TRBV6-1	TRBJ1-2	CASSLTGSANYGYTF	TGTGCCAGCAGTCTAACAGGTTCAGCTAACTATGGCTACACCTTC
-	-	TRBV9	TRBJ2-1	CASSKPPTDEQFF	TGTGCCAGCAGCAAGCCTCCCACGGATGAGCAGTTCTTC
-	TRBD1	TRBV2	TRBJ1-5	CASTRGQGPNQPQHF	TGTGCCAGCACCCGGGGACAGGGGCCCAATCAGCCCCAGCATTTT
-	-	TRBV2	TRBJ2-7	CASSPTGTGGYEQYF	TGTGCCAGCAGTCCGACAGGGACGGGGGGCTACGAGCAGTACTTC
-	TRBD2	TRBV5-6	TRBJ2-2	CASSSTSGANTGELFF	TGTGCCAGCAGCTCCACTAGCGGGGCGAACACCGGGGAGCTGTTTTTT
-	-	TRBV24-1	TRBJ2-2	CATSDSRDTGELFF	TGTGCCACCAGTGATTCCAGGGACACCGGGGAGCTGTTTTTT
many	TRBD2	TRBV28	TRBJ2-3	CASSLEWLAGGTDTQYF	TGTGCCAGCAGTTTAGAATGGCTAGCGGGAGGGACAGATACGCAGTATTTT
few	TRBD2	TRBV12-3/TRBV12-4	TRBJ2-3	CASSLSGRWGTDTQYF	TGTGCCAGCAGTCTTAGCGGGAGGTGGGGCACAGATACGCAGTATTTT
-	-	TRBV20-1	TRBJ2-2	CSAGGGTGELFF	TGCAGTGCTGGGGGAGGCACCGGGGAGCTGTTTTTT
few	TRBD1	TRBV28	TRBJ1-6	CASSLRTGDSPLHF	TGTGCCAGCAGCTTGAGGACAGGGGATTCACCCCTCCACTTT
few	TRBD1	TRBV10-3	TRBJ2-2	CAIRGLPDRARELFF	TGTGCCATCAGGGGCCTCCCTGACAGGGCGAGGGAGCTGTTTTTT
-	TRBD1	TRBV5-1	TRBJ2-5	CASRQGSPQETQYF	TGCGCCAGCCGACAGGGGTCTCCCCAAGAGACCCAGTACTTC